One sample yielded the 22 T cell receptor beta chains listed below, sequenced in a study of blood T cell repertoires in COVID-19 (dated by TCRdb to 2018 to 2020). Library method: the immunoSEQ multiplex PCR assay. The clones in this table, taken by TCRdb from immuneACCESS, are in-frame only. Not every clone is retained; where verified, under half of the shortfall comes from an unresolved V gene, and the cause of the rest is unknown. Across this sample there are roughly 16,000 clones, with roughly 82% seen only once. Together, the top ten hold 21% of the sample. Material: peripheral blood. The receptor source for this set is an elderly man with active COVID-19.

The rearrangement joins TRBV7-9 to TRBJ1-6, with 7 bases that match TRBD1. From germline, CDR1 is SEHNR and CDR2 FQNEAQ (reference sequence). V shed 4 bases, J shed 0 bases, and the junction held 6 bases outside the gene matches. CDR3 length: 17 residues. CDR3 region: CASSSHRGSSYNSPLHF. The CDR3 coding sequence is TGTGCCAGCAGCTCCCACAGGGGTAGCTCCTATAATTCACCCCTCCACTTT.

The table lists this clone with a few counts. The chain combines TRBV20-1 with TRBJ1-6; D may be TRBD1 (6 bases). The CDR3 runs to 14 residues. With 3 bases removed from V and 6 bases from J, the gap between germline ends came to 12 bases. The germline V gene has CDR1 DFQATT and CDR2 SNEGSKA (reference sequence). This chain's CDR3 is CSASRDIVNSPLHF. In DNA form, the CDR3 reads TGCAGTGCTAGTAGGGACATTGTTAATTCACCCCTCCACTTT.

The chain employs TRBV27 and TRBJ2-7; D is perhaps TRBD2 (6 bases). The V end was cut by 4 bases, the J end by 3 bases, with 13 bases between. The CDR3 has 14 residues. Per germline, CDR1 MNHEY and CDR2 SMNVEV (reference sequence). The CDR3 loop reads CASSSRLGIYEQYF. CDR3 sequence (DNA): TGTGCCAGCAGTTCCAGACTAGGAATCTACGAGCAGTACTTC.

The rearrangement uses TRBV7-5 and TRBJ2-3; TRBD1, the table's D call, lacks a check against the DNA. TRBV7-5 is assigned pseudogene status. The CDR3 has 18 residues. CDR3 in amino acids: CVRSPIAMDRRSTDTQYF. The CDR3 region has the DNA TGTGTCAGAAGCCCCATTGCGATGGACAGACGTAGCACAGATACGCAGTATTTT.

The CDR3 DNA sequence: TGTGCCAGCAGCTTGGTGTCCAGGGGAGTCTACGAGCAGTACTTC. This translates into CASSLVSRGVYEQYF. The chain is built from TRBV5-6 and TRBJ2-7, with D possibly matching TRBD1 (6 bases). From germline, CDR1 is SGHDT and CDR2 YYEEEE. The length of the CDR3 is 15 residues. The V end lost 0 bases, the J end lost 3 bases, and 13 bases lay between the germline ends.

The V call is TRBV20-1, the J call TRBJ2-1; unclear D gene. CDR3 length equals 10 residues. Germline lookup yields CDR1 DFQATT and CDR2 SNEGSKA (reference sequence). As DNA, the CDR3 is TGCAGCTACTGGTCCAATGAGCAGTTCTTC. This encodes CSYWSNEQFF.

The rearrangement links TRBV30 to TRBJ2-7; TRBD2 is a possible D gene (7 bases). Germline CDR1 GTSNPN, CDR2 SVGIG (reference sequence). The V end lost 4 bases, the J end lost 4 bases, and 11 bases lay between the germline ends. There are 12 residues in the CDR3. CDR3 DNA: TGTGCCTGGAAAGGGGGAGGGTACGAGCAGTACTTC. Amino acid sequence: CAWKGGGYEQYF.

The J gene is TRBJ1-4, the V gene TRBV29-1, with D maybe TRBD1 (5 bases). The CDR3 has 13 amino acids. Germline loops: CDR1 SQVTM, CDR2 ANQGSEA. V was clipped by 4 bases and J by 7 bases, with 13 bases between them. The CDR3 sequence: CSVGWTPGEKLFF. The CDR3 bases are TGCAGCGTTGGATGGACACCGGGTGAAAAACTGTTTTTT.

This chain joins TRBV7-9 and TRBJ2-5, with 8 bases lining up with TRBD1. Trimming removed 5 bases from V and 6 bases from J; junction bases left unmatched: 17. Germline V gene lookup returns CDR1 SEHNR and CDR2 FQNEAQ (reference sequence). This CDR3 is 17 amino acids long. The CDR3 DNA sequence: TGTGCCAGCAGCCCAGGCACCCTCAGGGGGCGCATAAAGACCCAGTACTTC. Translation: CASSPGTLRGRIKTQYF.

The V call is TRBV20-1, the J call TRBJ1-2; 8 bases match TRBD1. CDR1 is DFQATT and CDR2 is SNEGSKA in the germline V gene (reference sequence). The CDR3 has 18 residues. With V trimmed by 3 bases and J by 6 bases, 21 bases remained unmatched. CDR3 residues: CSASAPLGQVTFMDGYTF. CDR3 DNA sequence: TGCAGTGCTAGTGCCCCCTTGGGACAGGTGACTTTTATGGATGGCTACACCTTC.

In nucleotides, the CDR3 is TGTGCCAGCAGCTTGCGGAGACTAGCGGGAGCAGATACGCAGTATTTT. This translates into CASSLRRLAGADTQYF. This sequence joins TRBV5-4 and TRBJ2-3, with 12 bases fitting TRBD2. The V segment lost 1 base and the J segment 4 bases; nucleotides outside the gene matches: 4. The V gene's germline CDR1 is SGHNT and CDR2 YYREEE (reference sequence). This CDR3 spans 16 amino acids.

The chain carries TRBV5-6 and TRBJ2-5; 9 bases map to TRBD2. Germline V gene sequence: CDR1 SGHDT, CDR2 YYEEEE. Trimming at V came to 6 bases and at J to 2 bases, leaving 11 bases not matched to a gene. The CDR3 has 16 residues. Written as DNA, the CDR3 is TGTGCCAGCACGGGCGGGAGGGCCGGGGGGCAAGAGACCCAGTACTTC. This gives the protein CASTGGRAGGQETQYF.

This clone was picked up one time. The rearrangement uses TRBV7-2 and TRBJ2-1; 7 nucleotides align to TRBD2. The CDR3 extends over 14 amino acids. Germline V lookup: CDR1 SGHTA, CDR2 FQGNSA. The V segment lost 9 bases and the J segment 4 bases; nucleotides outside the gene matches: 9. In DNA, the CDR3 is TGTGCCAGTCGACTAGCTCGGGAGTACAATGAGCAGTTCTTC. Protein sequence: CASRLAREYNEQFF.

V is TRBV18 and J is TRBJ1-5, with 8 bases identical to TRBD1. V shed 1 base, J shed 6 bases, and the junction held 5 bases outside the gene matches. CDR3 size: 15 residues. Germline CDR1 reads KGHSH; CDR2 reads LQKENI. Here the CDR3 DNA reads TGTGCCAGCTCACCACAACAGGGGGGGAGTCAGCCCCAGCATTTT. Protein sequence: CASSPQQGGSQPQHF.

This clone came up a few times. The chain is built from TRBV7-8 and TRBJ2-7, with TRBD2 matching 7 bases. The CDR3 contains 15 residues. After removal of 0 bases from V and 2 bases from J, the junction contained 4 bases not matched to a gene. CDR1 is SGHVS, CDR2 FQNEAQ, per germline. The CDR3 region has the DNA TGTGCCAGCAGCTTAGCGTTGGGGGGGGCCTACGAGCAGTACTTC. This translates into CASSLALGGAYEQYF.

This clone turned up a few times. This chain connects TRBV7-8 to TRBJ1-4; the match to TRBD1 covers 11 bases. The CDR3 contains 15 residues. Per the germline V gene, CDR1 is SGHVS and CDR2 is FQNEAQ. Trimming removed 5 bases from V and 6 bases from J; junction bases left unmatched: 5. In DNA, the CDR3 is TGTGCCAGCAGCGAACCGGGACAGGGGGATGAAAAACTGTTTTTT. Its translation: CASSEPGQGDEKLFF. The full variable domain, in which reference TRBV7-8 and TRBJ1-4 provide the parts outside the CDR3, is GAGVSQSPRYKVAKRGQDVALRCDPISGHVSLFWYQQALGQGPEFLTYFQNEAQLDKSGLPSDRFFAERPEGSVSTLKIQRTQQEDSAVYLCASSEPGQGDEKLFFGSGTQLSVL.

The J gene is TRBJ2-1, the V gene TRBV3-1 (or the pseudogene TRBV3-2), with TRBD2 matching 8 bases. CDR3 size: 15 residues. The germline V gene has CDR1 LGHDT and CDR2 YNNKEL (reference sequence). With 1 base clipped from V and 7 bases from J, the junction kept 6 bases outside the gene matches. The CDR3: CASSQAQAGVNEQFF. CDR3 bases: TGTGCCAGCAGCCAAGCTCAAGCGGGAGTGAATGAGCAGTTCTTC.

The table lists this clone with a few counts. The V call is TRBV27, the J call TRBJ1-5; a weak D match, TRBD1 (6 bases). The V and J ends lost 0 bases and 11 bases respectively, with 20 bases between them. CDR3 size: 16 residues. The V gene's germline CDR1 is MNHEY and CDR2 SMNVEV (reference sequence). The CDR3 region is CASSLSGPQTGSAQHF. DNA for the CDR3: TGTGCCAGCAGTTTATCGGGCCCACAAACAGGGTCTGCCCAGCATTTT.

J is TRBJ1-5 and V is TRBV4-1; TRBD1 is a possible D gene (6 bases). Looked up from germline, CDR1 is MGHRA and CDR2 is YSYEKL. The CDR3 contains 18 residues. V gave up 1 base and J gave up 2 bases, with 18 bases separating them. The CDR3 sequence is CASSQGGITGNGNQPQHF. The DNA for the CDR3 is TGCGCCAGCAGCCAAGGGGGGATCACAGGGAACGGCAATCAGCCCCAGCATTTT.

This chain joins TRBV7-8 and TRBJ2-2; 9 nucleotides agree with TRBD1. The germline CDR1 and CDR2 sequences are SGHVS and FQNEAQ. The CDR3 length is 15 residues. The ends lost 5 bases at V and 1 base at J; junction bases unmatched: 2. The CDR3 protein is CASSPTGGNTGELFF. Here the CDR3 DNA reads TGTGCCAGCAGCCCGACAGGGGGGAACACCGGGGAGCTGTTTTTT.

The rearrangement joins TRBV2 to TRBJ1-4; D is ambiguous. The CDR3 totals 14 residues. The germline CDR1 and CDR2 sequences are SNHLY and FYNNEI. Trimming took 2 bases from V and 7 from J, leaving 11 bases between them. CDR3 loop: CASSERRSGEKLFF. The CDR3 DNA reads as TGTGCCAGCAGTGAAAGGAGGTCTGGTGAAAAACTGTTTTTT.

The chain uses TRBV21-1 and TRBJ2-7; no DNA check was done on the table's D call, TRBD2. TRBV21-1 is termed a pseudogene. This CDR3 comprises 17 residues. DNA for the CDR3: TGTGCCAGCAGCAACGAAGGCGGGACTAGCGGGATCCACGAGCAGTACTTC. This translates into CASSNEGGTSGIHEQYF.